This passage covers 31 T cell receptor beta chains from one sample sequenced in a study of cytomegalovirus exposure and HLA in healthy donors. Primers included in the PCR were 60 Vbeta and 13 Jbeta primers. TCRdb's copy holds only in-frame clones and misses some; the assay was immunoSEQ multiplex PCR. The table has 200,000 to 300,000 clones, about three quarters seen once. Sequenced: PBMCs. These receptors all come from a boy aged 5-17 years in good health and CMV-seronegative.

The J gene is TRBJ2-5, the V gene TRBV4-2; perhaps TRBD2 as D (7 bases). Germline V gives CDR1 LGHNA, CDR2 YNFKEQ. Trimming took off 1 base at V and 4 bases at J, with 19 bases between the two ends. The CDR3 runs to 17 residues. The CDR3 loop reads CASSQARGAGVGETQYF. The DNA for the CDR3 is TGTGCCAGCAGCCAAGCCCGGGGGGCGGGAGTAGGAGAGACCCAGTACTTC.

The CDR3 coding sequence is TGTGCCAGCAGCTTACCAGGGGAACAGCCCCAGCATTTT. Encoded protein: CASSLPGEQPQHF. This sequence joins TRBV7-9 and TRBJ1-5; maybe TRBD1 (6 bases). Trimming pared 2 bases from V and 7 bases from J, leaving 9 bases between. The germline V gene has CDR1 SEHNR and CDR2 FQNEAQ (reference sequence). This CDR3 contains 13 residues.

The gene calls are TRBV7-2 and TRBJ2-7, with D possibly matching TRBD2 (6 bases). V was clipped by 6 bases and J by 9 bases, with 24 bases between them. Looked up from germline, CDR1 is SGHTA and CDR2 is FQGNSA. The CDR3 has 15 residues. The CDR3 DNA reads TGTGCCAGCAGTCCAAAGGGACTCCCATCGACGGCGCAGTACTTC. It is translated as CASSPKGLPSTAQYF.

The CDR3 bases are TGCGCCAGCAGCCAAGATTATTTGAGACAGGGTGAAAAACTGTTTTTT. Amino acid sequence: CASSQDYLRQGEKLFF. The rearrangement joins TRBV4-1 to TRBJ1-4, with TRBD1 matching 7 bases. Germline CDR1 MGHRA, CDR2 YSYEKL. The CDR3 runs 16 residues. The J segment lost 7 bases and the V segment lost 0 bases, leaving 8 bases of the junction unmatched.

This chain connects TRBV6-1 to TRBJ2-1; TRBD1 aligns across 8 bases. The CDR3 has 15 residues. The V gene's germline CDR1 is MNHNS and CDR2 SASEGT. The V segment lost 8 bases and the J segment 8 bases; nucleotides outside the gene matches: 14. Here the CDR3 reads CASPRDRWGFDEQFF. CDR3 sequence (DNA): TGTGCCAGCCCAAGGGACAGGTGGGGATTCGATGAGCAGTTCTTC.

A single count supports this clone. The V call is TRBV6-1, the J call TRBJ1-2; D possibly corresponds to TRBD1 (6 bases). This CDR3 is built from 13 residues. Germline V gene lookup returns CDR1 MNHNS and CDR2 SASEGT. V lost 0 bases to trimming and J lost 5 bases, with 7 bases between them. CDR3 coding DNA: TGTGCCAGCAGTGAAGCTAGGGGGTATGGCTACACCTTC. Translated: CASSEARGYGYTF.

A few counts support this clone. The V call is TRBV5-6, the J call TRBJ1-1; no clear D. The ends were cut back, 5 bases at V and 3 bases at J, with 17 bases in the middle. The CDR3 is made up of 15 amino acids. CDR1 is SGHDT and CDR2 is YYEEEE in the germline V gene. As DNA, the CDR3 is TGTGCCAGCAGTTCGCCAGAGGAGTTTCACACTGAAGCTTTCTTT. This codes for CASSSPEEFHTEAFF.

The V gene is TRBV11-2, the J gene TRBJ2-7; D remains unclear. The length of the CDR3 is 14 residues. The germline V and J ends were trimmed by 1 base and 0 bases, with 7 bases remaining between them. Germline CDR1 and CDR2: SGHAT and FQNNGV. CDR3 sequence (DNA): TGTGCCAGCAGCTTAGTCCCGTTCTCCTACGAGCAGTACTTC. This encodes CASSLVPFSYEQYF.

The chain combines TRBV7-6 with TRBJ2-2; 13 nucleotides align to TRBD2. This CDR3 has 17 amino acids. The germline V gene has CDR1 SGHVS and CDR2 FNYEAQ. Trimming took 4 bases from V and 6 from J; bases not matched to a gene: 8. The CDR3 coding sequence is TGTGCCAGCAGCTGGGGACTAGCGGGATCGGTGGCCGGGGAGCTGTTTTTT. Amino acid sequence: CASSWGLAGSVAGELFF. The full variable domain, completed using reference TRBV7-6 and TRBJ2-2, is GAGVSQSPRYKVTKRGQDVALRCDPISGHVSLYWYRQALGQGPEFLTYFNYEAQQDKSGLPNDRFSAERPEGSISTLTIQRTEQRDSAMYRCASSWGLAGSVAGELFFGEGSRLTVL.

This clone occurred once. The CDR3 DNA is TGTGCCAGCAGTTTATGGGGGACAGGGGGCTACGAGCAGTACTTC. Protein: CASSLWGTGGYEQYF. The rearrangement uses TRBV28 and TRBJ2-7, with 11 positions matching TRBD1. The length of the CDR3 is 15 residues. V gave up 0 bases and J gave up 3 bases; unmatched junction bases: 1. Germline V gene data show CDR1 as MDHEN and CDR2 as SYDVKM.

The CDR3 loop is CASSRQGPNYGYTF. The CDR3 DNA sequence: TGTGCCAGCAGTCGGCAGGGGCCAAACTATGGCTACACCTTC. This chain links TRBV25-1 with TRBJ1-2; perhaps TRBD1 as D (6 bases). CDR1 and CDR2 from the germline V gene are MGHDK and SYGVNS. The CDR3 totals 14 residues. The ends were cut back, 5 bases at V and 2 bases at J, with 12 bases in the middle.

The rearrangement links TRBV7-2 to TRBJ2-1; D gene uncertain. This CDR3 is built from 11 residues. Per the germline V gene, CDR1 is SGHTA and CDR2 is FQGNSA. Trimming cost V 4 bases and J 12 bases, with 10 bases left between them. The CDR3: CASSYPTSQFF. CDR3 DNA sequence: TGTGCCAGCAGCTACCCGACATCGCAGTTCTTC.

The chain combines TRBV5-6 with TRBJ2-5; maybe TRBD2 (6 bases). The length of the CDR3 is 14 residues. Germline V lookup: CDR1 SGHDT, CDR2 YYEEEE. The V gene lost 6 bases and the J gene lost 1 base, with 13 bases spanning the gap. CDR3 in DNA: TGTGCCAGCATGTGGTCGGGACTCCAAGAGACCCAGTACTTC. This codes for CASMWSGLQETQYF.

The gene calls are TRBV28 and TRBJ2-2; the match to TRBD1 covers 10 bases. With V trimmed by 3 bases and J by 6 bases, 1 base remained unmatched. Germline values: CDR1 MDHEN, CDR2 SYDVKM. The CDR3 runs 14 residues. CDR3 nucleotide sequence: TGTGCCAGCAGTTTGACAGGGGGCGCCGGGGAGCTGTTTTTT. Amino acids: CASSLTGGAGELFF. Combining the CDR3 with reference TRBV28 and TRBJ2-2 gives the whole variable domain DVKVTQSSRYLVKRTGEKVFLECVQDMDHENMFWYRQDPGLGLRLIYFSYDVKMKEKGDIPEGYSVSREKKERFSLILESASTNQTSMYLCASSLTGGAGELFFGEGSRLTVL.

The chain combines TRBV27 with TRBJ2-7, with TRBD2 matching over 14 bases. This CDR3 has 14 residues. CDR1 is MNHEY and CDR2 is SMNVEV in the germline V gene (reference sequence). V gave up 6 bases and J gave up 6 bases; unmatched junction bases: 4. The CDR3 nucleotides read TGTGCCAGCAGGGGGACTAGCGGGAGCGGCGAGCAGTACTTC. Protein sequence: CASRGTSGSGEQYF.

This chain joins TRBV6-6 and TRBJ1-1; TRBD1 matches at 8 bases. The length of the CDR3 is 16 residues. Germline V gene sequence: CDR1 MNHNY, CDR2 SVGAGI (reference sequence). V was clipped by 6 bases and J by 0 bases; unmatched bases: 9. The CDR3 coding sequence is TGTGCCAGCAGAATCGGACAGGGTGGGATGAACACTGAAGCTTTCTTT. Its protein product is CASRIGQGGMNTEAFF.

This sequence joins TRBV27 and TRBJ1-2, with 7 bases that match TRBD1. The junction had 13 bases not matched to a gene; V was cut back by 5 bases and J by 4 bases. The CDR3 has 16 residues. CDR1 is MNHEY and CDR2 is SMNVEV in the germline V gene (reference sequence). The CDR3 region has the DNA TGTGCCAGCAGTCTAAAAGGGGTAACAGGGGTCTATGGCTACACCTTC. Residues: CASSLKGVTGVYGYTF.

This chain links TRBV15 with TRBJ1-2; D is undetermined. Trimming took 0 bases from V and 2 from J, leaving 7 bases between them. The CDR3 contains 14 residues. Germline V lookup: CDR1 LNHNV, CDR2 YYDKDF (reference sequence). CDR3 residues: CATSRERANYGYTF. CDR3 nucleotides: TGTGCCACCAGCAGAGAGAGGGCCAACTATGGCTACACCTTC.

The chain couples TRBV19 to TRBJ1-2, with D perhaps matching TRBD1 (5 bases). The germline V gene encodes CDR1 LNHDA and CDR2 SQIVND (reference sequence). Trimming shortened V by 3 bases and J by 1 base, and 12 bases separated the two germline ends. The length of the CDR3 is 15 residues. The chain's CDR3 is CASSISGGVNYGYTF. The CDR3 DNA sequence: TGTGCCAGTAGTATTTCAGGAGGGGTTAACTATGGCTACACCTTC.

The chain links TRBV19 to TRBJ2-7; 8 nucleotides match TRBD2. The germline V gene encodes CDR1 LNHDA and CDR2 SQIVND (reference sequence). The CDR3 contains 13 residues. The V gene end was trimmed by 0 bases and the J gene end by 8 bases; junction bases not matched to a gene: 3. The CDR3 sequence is CASSIDRGGKQYF. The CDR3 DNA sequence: TGTGCCAGTAGTATAGATCGGGGGGGTAAGCAGTACTTC.

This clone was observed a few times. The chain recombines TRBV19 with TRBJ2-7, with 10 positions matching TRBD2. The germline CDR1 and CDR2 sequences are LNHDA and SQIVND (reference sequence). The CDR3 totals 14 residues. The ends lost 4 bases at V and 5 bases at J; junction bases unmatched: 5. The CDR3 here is CASSKAGGPNEQYF. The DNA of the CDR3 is TGTGCCAGTAGTAAAGCGGGAGGGCCCAACGAGCAGTACTTC.

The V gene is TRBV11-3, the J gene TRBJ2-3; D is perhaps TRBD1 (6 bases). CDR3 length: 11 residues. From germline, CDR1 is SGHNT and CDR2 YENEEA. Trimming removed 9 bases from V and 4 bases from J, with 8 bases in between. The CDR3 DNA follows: TGTGCCAGTAGGGGGTCAGATACGCAGTATTTT. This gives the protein CASRGSDTQYF.

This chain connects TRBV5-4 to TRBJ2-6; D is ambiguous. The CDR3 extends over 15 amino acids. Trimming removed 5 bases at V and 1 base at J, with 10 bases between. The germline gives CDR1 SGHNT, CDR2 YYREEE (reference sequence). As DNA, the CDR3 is TGTGCCAGCAGATTCCAGGAATCTGGGGCCAACGTCCTGACTTTC. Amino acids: CASRFQESGANVLTF.

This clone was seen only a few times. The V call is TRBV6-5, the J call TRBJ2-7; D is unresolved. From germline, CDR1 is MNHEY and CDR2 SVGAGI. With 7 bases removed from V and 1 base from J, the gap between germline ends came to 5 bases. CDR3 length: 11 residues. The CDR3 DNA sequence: TGTGCCAGCACAGCGTCCTACGAGCAGTACTTC. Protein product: CASTASYEQYF.

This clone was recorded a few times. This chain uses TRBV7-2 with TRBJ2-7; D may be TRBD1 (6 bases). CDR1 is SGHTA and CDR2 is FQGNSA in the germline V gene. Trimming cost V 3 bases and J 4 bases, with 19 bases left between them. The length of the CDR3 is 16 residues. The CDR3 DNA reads TGTGCCAGCAGCTTGGGCCAGGGGCGAGTGTGGTACGAGCAGTACTTC. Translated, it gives CASSLGQGRVWYEQYF.

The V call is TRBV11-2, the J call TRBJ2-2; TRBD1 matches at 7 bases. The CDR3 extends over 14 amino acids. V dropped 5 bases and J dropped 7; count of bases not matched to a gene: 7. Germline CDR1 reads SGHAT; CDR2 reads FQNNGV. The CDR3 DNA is TGTGCCAGCAGCCTGGACAGGTTCCTCGGGGAGCTGTTTTTT. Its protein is CASSLDRFLGELFF.

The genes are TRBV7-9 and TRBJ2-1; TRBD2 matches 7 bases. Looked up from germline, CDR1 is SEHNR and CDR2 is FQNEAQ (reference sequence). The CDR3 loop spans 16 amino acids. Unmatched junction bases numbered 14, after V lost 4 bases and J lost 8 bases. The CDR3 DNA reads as TGTGCCAGCAGCTGGAGAACTTCTAGCGGCTCCCATGAGCAGTTCTTC. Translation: CASSWRTSSGSHEQFF.

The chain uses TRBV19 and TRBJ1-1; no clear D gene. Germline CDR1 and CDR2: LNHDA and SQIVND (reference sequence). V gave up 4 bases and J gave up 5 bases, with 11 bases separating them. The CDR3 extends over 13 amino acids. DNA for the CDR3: TGTGCCAGTAGTACAGGTCGGGGAACTGAAGCTTTCTTT. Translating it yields CASSTGRGTEAFF. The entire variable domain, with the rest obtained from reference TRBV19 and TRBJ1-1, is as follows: DGGITQSPKYLFRKEGQNVTLSCEQNLNHDAMYWYRQDPGQGLRLIYYSQIVNDFQKGDIAEGYSVSREKKESFPLTVTSAQKNPTAFYLCASSTGRGTEAFFGQGTRLTVV.

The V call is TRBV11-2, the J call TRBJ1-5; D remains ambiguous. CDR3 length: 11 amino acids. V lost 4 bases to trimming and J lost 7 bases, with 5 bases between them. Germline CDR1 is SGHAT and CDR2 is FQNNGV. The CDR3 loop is CASSSGQPQHF. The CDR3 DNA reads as TGTGCCAGCAGCTCGGGACAGCCCCAGCATTTT. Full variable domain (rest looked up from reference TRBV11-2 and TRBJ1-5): EAGVAQSPRYKIIEKRQSVAFWCNPISGHATLYWYQQILGQGPKLLIQFQNNGVVDDSQLPKDRFSAERLKGVDSTLKIQPAKLEDSAVYLCASSSGQPQHFGDGTRLSIL.

CDR3 DNA sequence: TGTGCCAGCAGTGTTCAGGCGAACACTGAAGCTTTCTTT. Amino acids: CASSVQANTEAFF. The chain is built from TRBV2 and TRBJ1-1; the D is unclear. V lost 4 bases and J 1 base, leaving 7 bases between the germline ends. The CDR3 consists of 13 residues. Germline V CDR1 and CDR2: SNHLY, FYNNEI.

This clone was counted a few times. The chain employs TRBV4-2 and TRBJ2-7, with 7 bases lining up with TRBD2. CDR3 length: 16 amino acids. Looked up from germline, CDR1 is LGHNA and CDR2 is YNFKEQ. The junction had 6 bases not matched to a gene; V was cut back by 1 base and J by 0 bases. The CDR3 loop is CASSQVGLAVSYEQYF. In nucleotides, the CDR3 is TGTGCCAGCAGCCAAGTAGGGCTAGCGGTCTCCTACGAGCAGTACTTC.